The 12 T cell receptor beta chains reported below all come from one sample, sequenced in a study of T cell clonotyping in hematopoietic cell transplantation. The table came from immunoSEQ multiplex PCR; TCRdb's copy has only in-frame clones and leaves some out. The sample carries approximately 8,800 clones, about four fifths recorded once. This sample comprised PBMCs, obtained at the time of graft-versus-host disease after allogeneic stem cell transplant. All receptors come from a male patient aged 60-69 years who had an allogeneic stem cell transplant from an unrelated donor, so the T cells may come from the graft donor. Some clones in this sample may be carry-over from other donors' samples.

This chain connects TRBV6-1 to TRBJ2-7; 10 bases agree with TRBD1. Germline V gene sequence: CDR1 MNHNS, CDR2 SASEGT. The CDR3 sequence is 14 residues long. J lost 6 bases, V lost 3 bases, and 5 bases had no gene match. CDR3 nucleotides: TGTGCCAGCAGTGACGGGACAGGGGTGGGCGAGCAGTACTTC. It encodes CASSDGTGVGEQYF.

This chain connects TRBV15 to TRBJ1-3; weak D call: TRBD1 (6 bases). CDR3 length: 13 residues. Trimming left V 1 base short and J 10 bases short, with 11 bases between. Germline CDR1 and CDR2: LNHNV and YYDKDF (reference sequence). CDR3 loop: CATSRVEGGTIYF. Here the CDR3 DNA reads TGTGCCACCAGCAGAGTTGAAGGGGGAACCATATATTTT.

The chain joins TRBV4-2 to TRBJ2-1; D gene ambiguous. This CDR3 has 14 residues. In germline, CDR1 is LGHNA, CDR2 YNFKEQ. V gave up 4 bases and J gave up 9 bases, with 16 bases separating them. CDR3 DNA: TGTGCCAGCAGCCTGGACCGTAGCTTCGGTGAGCAGTTCTTC. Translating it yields CASSLDRSFGEQFF.

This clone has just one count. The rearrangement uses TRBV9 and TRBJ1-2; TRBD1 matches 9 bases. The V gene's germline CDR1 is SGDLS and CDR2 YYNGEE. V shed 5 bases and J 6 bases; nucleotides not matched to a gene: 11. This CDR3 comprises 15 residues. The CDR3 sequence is CASSLSGTGPDGYTF. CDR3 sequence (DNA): TGTGCCAGCAGTCTTTCCGGGACAGGGCCCGATGGCTACACCTTC.

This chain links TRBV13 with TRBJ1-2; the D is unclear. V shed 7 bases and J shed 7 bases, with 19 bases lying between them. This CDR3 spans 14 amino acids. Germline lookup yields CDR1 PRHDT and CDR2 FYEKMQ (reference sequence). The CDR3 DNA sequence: TGTGCCAGCACCCAACTCAGGTATGAAGGTGGCTACACCTTC. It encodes CASTQLRYEGGYTF.

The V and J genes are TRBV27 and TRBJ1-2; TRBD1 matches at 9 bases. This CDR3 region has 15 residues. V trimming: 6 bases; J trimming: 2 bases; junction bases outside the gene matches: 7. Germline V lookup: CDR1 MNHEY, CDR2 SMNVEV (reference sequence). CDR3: CASSPRTGVNYGYTF. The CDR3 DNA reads TGTGCCAGCAGCCCTAGGACAGGGGTAAACTATGGCTACACCTTC.

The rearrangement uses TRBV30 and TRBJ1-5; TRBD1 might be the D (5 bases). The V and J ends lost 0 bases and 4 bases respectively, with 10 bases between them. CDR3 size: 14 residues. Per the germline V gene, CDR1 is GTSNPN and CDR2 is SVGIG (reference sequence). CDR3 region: CAWSVSRVNQPQHF. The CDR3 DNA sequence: TGTGCCTGGAGTGTCAGCAGGGTAAATCAGCCCCAGCATTTT.

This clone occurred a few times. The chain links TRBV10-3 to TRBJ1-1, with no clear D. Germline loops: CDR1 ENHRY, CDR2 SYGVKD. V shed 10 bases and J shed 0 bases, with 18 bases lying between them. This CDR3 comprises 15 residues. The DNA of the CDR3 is TGTGCCACCCAGTTGGGAGATGAGATGAACACTGAAGCTTTCTTT. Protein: CATQLGDEMNTEAFF.

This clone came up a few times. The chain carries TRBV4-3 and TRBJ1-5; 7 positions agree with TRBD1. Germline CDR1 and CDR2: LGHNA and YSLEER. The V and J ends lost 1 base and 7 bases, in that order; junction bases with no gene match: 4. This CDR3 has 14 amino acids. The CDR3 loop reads CASSQGGGGQPQHF. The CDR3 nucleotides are TGCGCCAGCAGCCAAGGAGGGGGCGGGCAGCCCCAGCATTTT.

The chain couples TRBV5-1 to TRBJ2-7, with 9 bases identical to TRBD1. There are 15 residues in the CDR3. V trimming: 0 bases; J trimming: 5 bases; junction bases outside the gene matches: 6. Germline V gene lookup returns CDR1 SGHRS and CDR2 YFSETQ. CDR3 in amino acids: CASSLGTGDDDEQYF. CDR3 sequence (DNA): TGCGCCAGCAGCTTGGGGACAGGGGATGACGACGAGCAGTACTTC. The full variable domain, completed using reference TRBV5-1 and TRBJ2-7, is KAGVTQTPRYLIKTRGQQVTLSCSPISGHRSVSWYQQTPGQGLQFLFEYFSETQRNKGNFPGRFSGRQFSNSRSEMNVSTLELGDSALYLCASSLGTGDDDEQYFGPGTRLTVT.

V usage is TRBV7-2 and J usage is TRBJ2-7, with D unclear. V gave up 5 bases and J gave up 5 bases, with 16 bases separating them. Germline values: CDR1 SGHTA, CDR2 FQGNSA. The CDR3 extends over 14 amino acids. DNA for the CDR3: TGTGCCAGCAGCCTCCGAGGACCCACGCACGAGCAGTACTTC. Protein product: CASSLRGPTHEQYF.

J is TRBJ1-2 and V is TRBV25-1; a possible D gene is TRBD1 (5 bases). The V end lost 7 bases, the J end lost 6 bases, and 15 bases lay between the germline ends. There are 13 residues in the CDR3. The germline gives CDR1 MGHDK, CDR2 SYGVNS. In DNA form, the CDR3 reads TGTGCCAGCAACAGTCCCCGGGGCCATGGCTACACCTTC. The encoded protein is CASNSPRGHGYTF.